This T cell receptor (beta chain) was found in a study of blood T cells in healthy people across ages. CDR3 length equals 14 residues. V lost 1 base and J 4 bases, leaving 10 bases between the germline ends. CDR1 SGHTA and CDR2 FQGNSA come from the germline V gene. A second roughly 6 to 11 cycle PCR used barcoded and J-beta primers. In TCRdb, the 5' RACE reads were re-called with MiXCR into one record per CDR3 protein. The data contain approximately 850,000 distinct CDR3 sequences, nearly 60% of them singletons. The sequenced material came from blood. The genes are TRBV7-2 and TRBJ1-2; D call uncertain. The TCR originated in a man aged 25 to 45 in good health. The CDR3 coding sequence is TGTGCCAGCAGCTTAGGATACGTAATCTATGGCTACACCTTC. Its protein product is CASSLGYVIYGYTF.